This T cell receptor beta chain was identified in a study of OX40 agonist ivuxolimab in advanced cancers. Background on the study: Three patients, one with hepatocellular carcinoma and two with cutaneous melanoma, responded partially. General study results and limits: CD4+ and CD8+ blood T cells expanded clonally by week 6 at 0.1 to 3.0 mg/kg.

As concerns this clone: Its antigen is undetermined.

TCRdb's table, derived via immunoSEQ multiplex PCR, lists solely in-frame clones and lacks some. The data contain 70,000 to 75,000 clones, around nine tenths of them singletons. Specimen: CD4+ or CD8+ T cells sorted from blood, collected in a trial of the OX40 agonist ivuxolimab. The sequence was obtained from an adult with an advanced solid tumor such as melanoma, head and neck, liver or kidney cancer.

The CDR3 sequence is CASSPLVGDYGYTF. CDR3 bases: TGTGCCAGCTCACCACTGGTAGGGGACTATGGCTACACCTTC. The rearrangement links TRBV18 to TRBJ1-2; possibly TRBD1 for D (5 bases). Per germline, CDR1 KGHSH and CDR2 LQKENI. The CDR3 contains 14 residues. Trimming stripped 1 base from V and 3 bases from J, with 9 bases between.